The 26 T cell receptor beta chains below all came from one sample that was sequenced in a study of T-cell reconstitution after alpha-beta-depleted transplantation in children. During its preparation, the TCRbeta library received unique molecular identifiers. MiXCR was run by TCRdb on the PCR reads, yielding one entry per CDR3 protein. The top ten clones hold about 3.8% of a sample with 360,000 or so distinct CDR3 sequences, roughly 20% of them seen once. Sample: PBMCs from the stem cell graft donor, taken from the stem cell graft. All receptors derive from a human donor who donated a stem cell graft to a child with acute myeloid leukemia.

The chain links TRBV27 to TRBJ2-7; TRBD2 agrees at 8 bases. With V trimmed by 3 bases and J by 3 bases, 4 bases remained unmatched. CDR1 is MNHEY, CDR2 SMNVEV, per germline (reference sequence). This CDR3 has 14 residues. DNA for the CDR3: TGTGCCAGCAGTTTCTCTGCGGGAGGCTACGAGCAGTACTTC. Its protein is CASSFSAGGYEQYF.

This clonotype was seen only a few times. The chain carries TRBV7-2 and TRBJ2-2; 10 nucleotides match TRBD2. The V gene's germline CDR1 is SGHTA and CDR2 FQGNSA. This CDR3 comprises 14 residues. Trimming cost V 7 bases and J 6 bases; bases outside gene matches: 5. CDR3 coding DNA: TGTGCCAGCACCCTAGCGGGAGAAGCCGGGGAGCTGTTTTTT. The encoded protein is CASTLAGEAGELFF.

This clonotype was observed a handful of times. A single base separates this from a much larger clone, so it may be a read error. CDR3 DNA sequence: TGTGCCAGCAGCCCCGGGACTAACACAGATACGCAGTATTTT. Protein sequence: CASSPGTNTDTQYF. The rearrangement uses TRBV7-3 and TRBJ2-3, with TRBD2 matching 7 bases. Germline loops: CDR1 SGHTA, CDR2 FQGTGA. V lost 5 bases, J lost 2 bases, and 4 bases stayed unmatched. This CDR3 is built from 14 residues. The entire variable domain, with the rest obtained from reference TRBV7-3 and TRBJ2-3, is as follows: GAGVSQTPSNKVTEKGKYVELRCDPISGHTALYWYRQSLGQGPEFLIYFQGTGAADDSGLPNDRFFAVRPEGSVSTLKIQRTERGDSAVYLCASSPGTNTDTQYFGPGTRLTVL.

Only a few counts were recorded for this clonotype. This sequence joins TRBV6-4 and TRBJ2-1; TRBD2 agrees at 9 bases. The CDR3 contains 15 residues. Germline trimming cut 0 bases from V and 6 bases from J; bases unmatched to any gene: 3. Looked up from germline, CDR1 is MRHNA and CDR2 is SNTAGT. CDR3 protein: CASSDSSGSFNEQFF. DNA of the CDR3: TGTGCCAGCAGTGACTCTAGCGGGAGTTTCAATGAGCAGTTCTTC.

The chain combines TRBV10-3 with TRBJ2-1, with 10 bases identical to TRBD2. This CDR3 is 19 amino acids long. The trim removed 4 bases at V and 2 bases at J, leaving 14 bases unmatched. CDR1 is ENHRY, CDR2 SYGVKD, per germline. The CDR3 is CAISGSSGRAPSTYNEQFF. As DNA, the CDR3 is TGTGCCATCAGTGGGTCGAGCGGGAGGGCACCTTCCACCTACAATGAGCAGTTCTTC.

This clonotype was recorded at least ten times. The chain joins TRBV10-3 to TRBJ2-6; TRBD2 matches at 7 bases. Germline CDR1 reads ENHRY; CDR2 reads SYGVKD. The CDR3 is 19 amino acids. J gave up 0 bases and V 6 bases, and 14 bases lay outside the gene matches. CDR3 DNA sequence: TGTGCCATCAGAGATCTTACGGCGGGAGTAGGCTCTGGGGCCAACGTCCTGACTTTC. Its protein is CAIRDLTAGVGSGANVLTF.

The gene calls are TRBV20-1 and TRBJ2-7, with 7 bases that match TRBD2. This CDR3 comprises 15 residues. The V and J ends lost 3 bases and 4 bases, in that order; junction bases with no gene match: 12. The germline V gene encodes CDR1 DFQATT and CDR2 SNEGSKA (reference sequence). The CDR3 DNA sequence: TGCAGTGCTAGCCCCCGTGGCGGGAGCCTATACGAGCAGTACTTC. Amino acid sequence: CSASPRGGSLYEQYF.

This clonotype was picked up many times. The chain couples TRBV30 to TRBJ2-7; 10 positions match TRBD2. The CDR3 runs to 13 residues. Germline V gives CDR1 GTSNPN, CDR2 SVGIG (reference sequence). V dropped 2 bases and J dropped 6; count of bases not matched to a gene: 4. For the CDR3, the DNA is TGTGCCTGGAGTCTAGCGGGAGTTAGCGAGCAGTACTTC. Translated, it gives CAWSLAGVSEQYF.

This clonotype has just a few counts. This rearrangement joins TRBV11-2 to TRBJ2-1, with TRBD2 matching 11 bases. V trimming: 5 bases; J trimming: 6 bases; junction bases outside the gene matches: 9. Germline loops: CDR1 SGHAT, CDR2 FQNNGV. The CDR3 sequence is 16 residues long. The chain's CDR3 is CASSPILSGRANEQFF. The CDR3 DNA reads TGTGCCAGCAGCCCGATTCTTAGCGGGAGGGCCAATGAGCAGTTCTTC. Combining the CDR3 with reference TRBV11-2 and TRBJ2-1 gives the whole variable domain EAGVAQSPRYKIIEKRQSVAFWCNPISGHATLYWYQQILGQGPKLLIQFQNNGVVDDSQLPKDRFSAERLKGVDSTLKIQPAKLEDSAVYLCASSPILSGRANEQFFGPGTRLTVL.

This clonotype has a handful of counts. The CDR3 loop reads CATSRVVQTNNEQFF. DNA of the CDR3: TGTGCCACCAGCAGAGTTGTACAGACGAACAATGAGCAGTTCTTC. This chain links TRBV15 with TRBJ2-1; no firm D call. Trimming pared 1 base from V and 5 bases from J, leaving 12 bases between. CDR1 is LNHNV and CDR2 is YYDKDF in the germline V gene (reference sequence). The CDR3 is made up of 15 amino acids.

This chain joins TRBV29-1 and TRBJ2-7; TRBD1 is a possible D gene (5 bases). Trimming shortened V by 6 bases and J by 4 bases, and 10 bases separated the two germline ends. In germline, CDR1 is SQVTM, CDR2 ANQGSEA. This CDR3 contains 11 residues. CDR3 DNA sequence: TGCAGCGTGGCGACAGCTTACGAGCAGTACTTC. This codes for CSVATAYEQYF.

The rearrangement joins TRBV15 to TRBJ2-7, with 9 bases aligning to TRBD1. The CDR3 has 14 residues. CDR1 and CDR2 (germline): LNHNV, YYDKDF (reference sequence). V was pared by 3 bases and J by 1 base, with 1 base of the junction left unmatched. CDR3 in DNA: TGTGCCACCAGCAGGGACAGGGGATCCTACGAGCAGTACTTC. It is translated as CATSRDRGSYEQYF.

The CDR3 loop is CASSKRQVQHF. The CDR3 nucleotides read TGTGCCAGCAGCAAACGGCAGGTGCAGCACTTC. V gene TRBV21-1 combines with J gene TRBJ2-5. TRBV21-1 is a known pseudogene. The length of the CDR3 is 11 residues.

The V gene is TRBV4-3, the J gene TRBJ2-2, with D possibly TRBD1 on 6 matching bases. CDR3 length: 14 residues. V dropped 4 bases and J dropped 3 bases, with 9 bases sitting between them. Germline CDR1 and CDR2: LGHNA and YSLEER. The CDR3: CASSPGEYTGELFF. Written as DNA, the CDR3 is TGCGCCAGCAGCCCAGGGGAGTACACCGGGGAGCTGTTTTTT.

This clonotype was observed a handful of times. V usage is TRBV5-1 and J usage is TRBJ2-2; no definite D call. There are 15 residues in the CDR3. CDR1 and CDR2 from the germline V gene are SGHRS and YFSETQ. Trimming removed 4 bases from V and 1 base from J, with 11 bases in between. The DNA for the CDR3 is TGCGCCAGCAGCCCGCGGCTCCTGAACACCGGGGAGCTGTTTTTT. Translation gives CASSPRLLNTGELFF.

This clonotype was counted a few times. This sequence joins TRBV29-1 and TRBJ1-2; D might be TRBD1 (5 bases). CDR3 length equals 11 residues. CDR1 SQVTM and CDR2 ANQGSEA come from the germline V gene. Between the trimmed V and J ends, which lost 7 bases and 7 bases, there was a span of 13 bases. The chain's CDR3 is CSALGGLGYTF. CDR3 sequence (DNA): TGCAGCGCGTTGGGGGGACTTGGCTACACCTTC.

This rearrangement joins TRBV20-1 to TRBJ2-1, with unresolved D. The CDR3 has 11 residues. V was clipped by 4 bases and J by 6 bases, with 7 bases between them. CDR1 is DFQATT and CDR2 is SNEGSKA in the germline V gene (reference sequence). In nucleotides, the CDR3 is TGCAGTGCTATAAGGCCCAATGAGCAGTTCTTC. This translates into CSAIRPNEQFF.

This clonotype was detected a few times. The CDR3 region is CASSVGLAAGPNEQFF. DNA for the CDR3: TGTGCCAGCAGCGTCGGACTAGCGGCGGGTCCTAATGAGCAGTTCTTC. The gene calls are TRBV9 and TRBJ2-1; 10 bases match TRBD2. The CDR3 is made up of 16 amino acids. Looked up from germline, CDR1 is SGDLS and CDR2 is YYNGEE. Unmatched junction bases numbered 9, after V lost 2 bases and J lost 7 bases.

This clonotype was picked up a small number of times. The rearrangement links TRBV20-1 to TRBJ2-7; D might be TRBD2 (6 bases). The CDR3 totals 14 residues. Germline CDR1 DFQATT, CDR2 SNEGSKA (reference sequence). Trimming removed 0 bases from V and 5 bases from J, with 14 bases in between. In nucleotides, the CDR3 is TGCAGTGCTAGAGAGGCTAGCGTCTACCACGAGCAGTACTTC. Its protein is CSAREASVYHEQYF.

This clonotype was counted many times. This chain joins TRBV7-3 and TRBJ2-1; D remains ambiguous. With 3 bases removed from V and 9 bases from J, the gap between germline ends came to 12 bases. CDR1 and CDR2 (germline): SGHTA, FQGTGA. The CDR3 has 13 residues. CDR3 sequence (DNA): TGTGCCAGCAGCTTTAGTAGCCCCAGTGAGCAGTTCTTC. The encoded protein is CASSFSSPSEQFF.

This clonotype was detected a few times. The chain is built from TRBV29-1 and TRBJ1-2; D uncertain. The V end was cut by 3 bases, the J end by 4 bases, with 9 bases between. Germline V gene sequence: CDR1 SQVTM, CDR2 ANQGSEA. This CDR3 region has 12 residues. The CDR3 coding sequence is TGCAGCGTTGAGCCCCCCATCTATGGCTACACCTTC. Protein product: CSVEPPIYGYTF.

The V gene is TRBV12-3 or TRBV12-4, the J gene TRBJ1-5; D gene uncertain. The CDR3 loop spans 13 amino acids. With 7 bases removed from V and 4 bases from J, the gap between germline ends came to 11 bases. CDR3 in amino acids: CASTDGFNQPQHF. The CDR3 bases are TGTGCCAGCACGGATGGGTTTAATCAGCCCCAGCATTTT.

This clonotype showed up just a few times. The gene calls are TRBV9 and TRBJ1-1, with unresolved D. V lost 2 bases and J lost 5, with 16 bases in between. This CDR3 has 15 amino acids. Germline V CDR1 and CDR2: SGDLS, YYNGEE. CDR3 residues: CASSVGAVGRTEAFF. The CDR3 nucleotides read TGTGCCAGCAGCGTTGGAGCAGTAGGGAGGACTGAAGCTTTCTTT.

This clonotype showed up many times. The J gene is TRBJ1-1, the V gene TRBV20-1; D is perhaps TRBD1 (5 bases). In germline, CDR1 is DFQATT, CDR2 SNEGSKA (reference sequence). The CDR3 is 14 amino acids. V gave up 6 bases and J gave up 6 bases, with 20 bases separating them. This CDR3 reads CSAVRQHLRSEAFF. As DNA, the CDR3 is TGCAGTGCGGTTCGACAGCATCTTAGATCTGAAGCTTTCTTT.

This chain links TRBV4-1 with TRBJ2-3; no reliable D call. Germline lookup yields CDR1 MGHRA and CDR2 YSYEKL. Trimming pared 0 bases from V and 0 bases from J, leaving 4 bases between. CDR3 size: 14 residues. In DNA, the CDR3 is TGCGCCAGCAGCCAAGAGGGGAGCACAGATACGCAGTATTTT. It encodes CASSQEGSTDTQYF.

This sequence joins TRBV3-1 and TRBJ2-1, with D hard to call. CDR1 and CDR2 (germline): LGHDT, YNNKEL (reference sequence). The V end lost 1 base, the J end lost 4 bases, and 8 bases lay between the germline ends. The CDR3 loop spans 14 amino acids. CDR3 sequence reads: CASSQGMEYNEQFF. The CDR3 DNA is TGTGCCAGCAGCCAAGGGATGGAATACAATGAGCAGTTCTTC.